This entry is about one TCR beta chain. PCR was run on genomic DNA. A primer set of 30 forward and 13 reverse primers amplified the CDR3. TCRdb re-called the multiplex PCR reads with MiXCR, one entry per CDR3 protein. The sample lists 250,000 or so distinct CDR3 sequences; roughly 44% were seen once. This sample is part of a study of type 1 and type 2 diabetes patients. Overall study context: Magnetic bead positive selection isolated CD4+ or CD8+ T cells from PBMCs.

Each diabetic donor fulfilled classification criteria for either type 1 or type 2. No donor had another autoimmune disease or recent infection within four weeks. Each participant gave 8 to 10 milliliters of peripheral blood. The CDR3 extends over 18 amino acids. The germline V gene has CDR1 LNHNV and CDR2 YYDKDF (reference sequence). Trimming cost V 1 base and J 0 bases, with 16 bases left between them. The chain uses TRBV15 and TRBJ1-5, with D perhaps TRBD1 (5 bases). Material: peripheral blood mononuclear cells (PBMCs). This receptor was obtained from a man between 18 and 29 years old with type 2 diabetes. The CDR3 region is CATSRGLVDSYSNQPQHF. As DNA, the CDR3 is TGTGCCACCAGCAGAGGCCTGGTTGACAGTTATAGCAATCAGCCCCAGCATTTT.